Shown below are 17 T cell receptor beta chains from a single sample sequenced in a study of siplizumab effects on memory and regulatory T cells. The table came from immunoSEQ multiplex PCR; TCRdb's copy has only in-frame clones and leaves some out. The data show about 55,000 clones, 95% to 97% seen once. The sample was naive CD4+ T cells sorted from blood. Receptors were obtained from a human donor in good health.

The CDR3 here is CATSRDTGAEAFF. Here the CDR3 DNA reads TGTGCCACCAGCAGGGATACGGGCGCTGAAGCTTTCTTT. This chain connects TRBV15 to TRBJ1-1; no clear D. This CDR3 has 13 residues. Per the germline V gene, CDR1 is LNHNV and CDR2 is YYDKDF (reference sequence). Trimming took 3 bases from V and 6 from J, leaving 11 bases between them.

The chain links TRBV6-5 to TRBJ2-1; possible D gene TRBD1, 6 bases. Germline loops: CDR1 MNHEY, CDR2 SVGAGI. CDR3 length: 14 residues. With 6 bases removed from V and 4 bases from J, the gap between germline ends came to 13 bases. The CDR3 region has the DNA TGTGCCAGCAGCCGGGACAAACTATACAATGAGCAGTTCTTC. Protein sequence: CASSRDKLYNEQFF.

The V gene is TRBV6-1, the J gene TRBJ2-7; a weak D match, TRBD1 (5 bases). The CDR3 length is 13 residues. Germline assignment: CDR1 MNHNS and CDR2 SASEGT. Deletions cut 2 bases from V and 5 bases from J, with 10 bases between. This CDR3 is CASSEPGLHEQYF. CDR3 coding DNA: TGTGCCAGCAGTGAACCAGGGTTGCACGAGCAGTACTTC.

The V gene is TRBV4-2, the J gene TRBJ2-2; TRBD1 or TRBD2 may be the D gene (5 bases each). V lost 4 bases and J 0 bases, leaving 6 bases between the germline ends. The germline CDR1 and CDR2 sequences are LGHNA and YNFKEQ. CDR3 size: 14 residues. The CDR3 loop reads CASSRGANTGELFF. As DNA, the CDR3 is TGTGCCAGCAGCCGAGGGGCGAACACCGGGGAGCTGTTTTTT.

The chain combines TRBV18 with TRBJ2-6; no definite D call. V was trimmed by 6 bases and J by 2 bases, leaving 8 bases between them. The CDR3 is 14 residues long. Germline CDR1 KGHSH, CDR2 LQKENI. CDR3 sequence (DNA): TGTGCCAGCTCGCTAGTTACTGGGGCCAACGTCCTGACTTTC. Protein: CASSLVTGANVLTF.

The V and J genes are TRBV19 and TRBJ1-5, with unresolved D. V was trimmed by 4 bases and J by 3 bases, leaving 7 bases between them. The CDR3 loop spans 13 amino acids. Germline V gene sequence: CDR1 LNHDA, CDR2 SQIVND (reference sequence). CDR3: CASSRGVNQPQHF. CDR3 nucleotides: TGTGCCAGTAGTAGGGGTGTCAATCAGCCCCAGCATTTT.

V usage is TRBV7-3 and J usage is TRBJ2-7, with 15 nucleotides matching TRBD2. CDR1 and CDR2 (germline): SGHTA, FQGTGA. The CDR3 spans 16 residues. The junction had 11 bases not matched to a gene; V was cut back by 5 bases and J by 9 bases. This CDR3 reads CASSPSGTSGRRTQYF. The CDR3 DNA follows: TGTGCCAGCAGCCCATCCGGGACTAGCGGGAGGCGGACGCAGTACTTC. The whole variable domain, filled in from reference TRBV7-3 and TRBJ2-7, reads GAGVSQTPSNKVTEKGKYVELRCDPISGHTALYWYRQSLGQGPEFLIYFQGTGAADDSGLPNDRFFAVRPEGSVSTLKIQRTERGDSAVYLCASSPSGTSGRRTQYFGPGTRLTVT.

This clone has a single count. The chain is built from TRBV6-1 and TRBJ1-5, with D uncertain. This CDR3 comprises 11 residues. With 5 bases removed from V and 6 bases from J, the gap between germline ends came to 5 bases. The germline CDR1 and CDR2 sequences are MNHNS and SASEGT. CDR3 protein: CASSSGQPQHF. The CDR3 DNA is TGTGCCAGCAGTTCGGGTCAGCCCCAGCATTTT.

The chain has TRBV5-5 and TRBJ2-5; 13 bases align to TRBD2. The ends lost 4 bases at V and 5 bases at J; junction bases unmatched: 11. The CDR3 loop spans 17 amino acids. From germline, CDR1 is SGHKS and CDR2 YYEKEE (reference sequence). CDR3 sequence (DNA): TGTGCCAGCAGCACCCCCACTAGCGGGAGGGCCGGGGAGACCCAGTACTTC. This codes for CASSTPTSGRAGETQYF.

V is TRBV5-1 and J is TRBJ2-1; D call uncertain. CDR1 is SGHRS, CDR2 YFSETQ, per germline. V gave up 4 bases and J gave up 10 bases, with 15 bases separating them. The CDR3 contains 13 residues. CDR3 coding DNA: TGCGCCAGCAGCCATCCTTCGCTTTACGAGCAGTTCTTC. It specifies CASSHPSLYEQFF.

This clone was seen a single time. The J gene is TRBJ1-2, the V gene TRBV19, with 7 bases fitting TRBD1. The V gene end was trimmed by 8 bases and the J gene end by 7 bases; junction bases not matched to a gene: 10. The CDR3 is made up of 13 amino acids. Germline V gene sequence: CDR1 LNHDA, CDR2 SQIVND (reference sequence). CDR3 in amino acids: CASAPGGRRGYTF. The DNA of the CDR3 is TGTGCCAGTGCCCCAGGGGGGCGACGTGGCTACACCTTC.

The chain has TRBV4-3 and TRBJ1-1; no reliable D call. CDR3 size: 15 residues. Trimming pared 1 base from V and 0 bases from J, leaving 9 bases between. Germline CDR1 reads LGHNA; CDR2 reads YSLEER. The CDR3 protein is CASSQGGGLNTEAFF. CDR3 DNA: TGCGCCAGCAGCCAAGGAGGTGGGCTGAACACTGAAGCTTTCTTT.

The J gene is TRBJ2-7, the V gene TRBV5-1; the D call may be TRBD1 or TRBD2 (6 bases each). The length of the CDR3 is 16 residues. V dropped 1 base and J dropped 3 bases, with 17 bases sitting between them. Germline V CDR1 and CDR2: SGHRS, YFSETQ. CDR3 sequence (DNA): TGCGCCAGCAGCTTGCTGGGGGGCGCAGCATTCTACGAGCAGTACTTC. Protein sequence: CASSLLGGAAFYEQYF.

The CDR3 is CASGLVTSGQGDSYEQYF. CDR3 coding DNA: TGTGCTAGTGGTTTGGTTACCTCCGGACAGGGTGACTCCTACGAGCAGTACTTC. The rearrangement joins TRBV12-5 to TRBJ2-7, with 8 positions matching TRBD1. J was trimmed by 0 bases and V by 0 bases; bases with no gene match: 10. Germline V lookup: CDR1 LGHNT, CDR2 FRNRAP. The CDR3 is made up of 18 amino acids.

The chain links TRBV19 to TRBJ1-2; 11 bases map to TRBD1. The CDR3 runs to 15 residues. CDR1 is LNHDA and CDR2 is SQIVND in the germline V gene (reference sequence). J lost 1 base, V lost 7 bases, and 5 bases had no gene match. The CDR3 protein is CASIPGTGGNYGYTF. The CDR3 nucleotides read TGTGCCAGTATCCCCGGGACAGGGGGTAACTATGGCTACACCTTC. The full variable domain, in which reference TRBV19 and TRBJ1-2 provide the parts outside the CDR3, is DGGITQSPKYLFRKEGQNVTLSCEQNLNHDAMYWYRQDPGQGLRLIYYSQIVNDFQKGDIAEGYSVSREKKESFPLTVTSAQKNPTAFYLCASIPGTGGNYGYTFGSGTRLTVV.

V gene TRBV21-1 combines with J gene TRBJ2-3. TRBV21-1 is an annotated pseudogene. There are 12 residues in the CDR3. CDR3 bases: TGTGCCAGCAGCAAAACCGGCGATACGCAGTATTTT. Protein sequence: CASSKTGDTQYF.

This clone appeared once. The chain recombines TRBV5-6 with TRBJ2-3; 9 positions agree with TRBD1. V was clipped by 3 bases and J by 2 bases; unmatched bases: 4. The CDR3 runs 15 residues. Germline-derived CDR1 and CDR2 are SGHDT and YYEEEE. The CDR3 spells CASSSGTGLTDTQYF. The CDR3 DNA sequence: TGTGCCAGCAGCTCCGGGACAGGGCTCACAGATACGCAGTATTTT.